This entry concerns a single T cell receptor beta chain. This clone appeared a few times. This receptor's antigen is unknown. It has no much larger one-base neighbor in the sample; base qualities were not kept. In total, roughly 670 healthy bone marrow donors made up the cohort. At the time of sampling, all cohort members were nominally healthy, though unrecorded immune exposures were likely present. The donor tested CMV seronegative, placing the donor among the 350 to 400 seronegative members of the cohort. A peripheral blood sample was collected from each donor, and TCR beta sequencing was performed on peripheral blood mononuclear cells. Genomic DNA was extracted from the blood cell samples with the Qiagen DNeasy Blood Extraction Kit. CDR1 and CDR2 are read off the germline V gene as KGHSH and LQKENI. V is shortened by 2 bases, J by 3 bases, and the region joining them spans 17 bases. CDR3 length: 18 amino acids, cysteine to phenylalanine. Solely the CDR3 DNA is kept, with 54 bases framed from the first base.

The data belong to a study of cytomegalovirus exposure and HLA in healthy donors (TCRdb year 2017). As for the study more broadly: In an earlier analysis of 450 to 750 of the donors, under 300 Gb of sequence data and 90 million to 120 million unique TCR beta sequences from 150 million to 200 million T cells were reported. The aim of the study was to test whether cataloging public T cell receptors could identify signatures of past pathogen exposure. HLA typing included class I and class II loci at four-digit resolution. To predict cytomegalovirus infection status, the study combined high-throughput TCR immunosequencing, statistical association of individual TCRs with disease status, and machine learning. Besides the first cohort of roughly 700 subjects, a separate validation cohort made up of about 120 different subjects was used. In an earlier analysis of more than 550 of the donors, high-throughput TCR beta sequencing was used to judge whether each TCR beta V gene segment behaved as functional or pseudogenic. Genome-wide SNP genotypes for about 65% of the 666 donors were used in a later genetic analysis, which treated that subset as a discovery cohort. Donor age, sex, ethnicity and CMV serostatus were compiled alongside the repertoire data. Because of strong linkage in the cohort, five DR-DQ haplotypes were treated as single units for association and clustering. The study profiled the T cell repertoires of 550 to 700 subjects by immunosequencing and related them to cytomegalovirus serostatus. All discovery cohort repertoires had been generated on a single sequencing platform. Across some 400 genotyped donors of the cohort, an average of about 250,000 unique TCR beta nucleotide sequences per donor were sequenced, and around 19% of those sequences were non-productive. Approximately 300 gigabases of sequencing data and 75 million to 85 million unique TCR sequences made up an early release that covered roughly 670 HLA-typed donors. Rather than drawing on any new phenotypic data, the later analysis identified candidate immune exposures from TCR beta sequences and the way those sequences occurred across donors. Of the roughly 400 genotyped donors, 81% were placed in the genetic ancestry cluster associated with self-reported Caucasian donors. To study patterns of TCR occurrence, a later analysis re-analyzed previously published TCR beta repertoires from 666 donors and added high-resolution HLA genotyping. Typing coverage varied by locus: roughly 620-640 donors for A, B, C, DRB1 and DQB1; 500 to 550 for DQA1; approximately 610 for DPA1; around 490 for DPB1. Study-level results and caveats: In the study, about 150 TCR beta chains were listed as associated with cytomegalovirus. Broadly in line with IMGT annotations, most TCR beta V segments showed up in productive rearrangements about 90% or about 30% of the time in an earlier analysis of about 500 of the donors. A later analysis found that most CMV-associated TCR beta chains appeared HLA-restricted, with HLA associations seemingly driven largely by CMV exposure. Immune exposure information for the cohort was limited to CMV serostatus. Presence/absence analyses assumed roughly uniform sequencing depth across donors, an assumption that may not hold. Some IMGT-functional V segments, including TRBV6-2 and TRBV6-3, could not be distinguished by the 87-base-pair reads and were therefore excluded. The authors suggested that the approach could potentially be generalized to other disease states and immunological phenotypes. A group of highly shared sequence variants was considered likely to be a technical artifact of the sequencing pipeline. Because some donors lacked HLA typing at each locus, the association tests relied only on the typed subset. A few of the identified cytomegalovirus-associated TCR beta chains were confirmed in vitro to be specific for cytomegalovirus antigens. Specific HLA alleles were associated with 15,000 to 20,000 TCR beta sequences at a false discovery rate of 0.05 in a later analysis. A later genetic analysis associated a missense DCLRE1C variant with V-gene and J-gene trimming of TCR beta chains, and an independent cohort replicated the association. In a later analysis, HLA-associated TCR beta chains showed more clonal expansion and lower generation probabilities than non-associated chains that were equally common. Because counts were too low, fewer than 20 rarely observed V segments, including chromosome 9 orphons, were excluded from the earlier analysis of some 540 of the donors. According to a later analysis, parvovirus B19, influenza, CMV and Epstein-Barr virus appeared linked to several top co-occurrence clusters. A further reported finding was that TCR beta sequences accurately predicted the HLA-A and HLA-B alleles for most subjects in the first cohort. Linkage disequilibrium might explain the correlated functional status among segregating V segments, but an unknown experimental factor could not be excluded. According to a later analysis, TCR association rates differed among HLA loci, with DRB1 alleles showing the most associated TCRs and HLA-C alleles showing the fewest. According to a later genetic analysis, donors in an Asian-associated ancestry cluster had fewer N-insertions in productive TCRs than the approximately 630-donor mean. Most TCR sequences were seen in very few donors, while some public TCRs were found in many individuals. When HLA alleles, especially DR and DQ, strongly co-occurred, TCR associations were difficult to assign to individual alleles. In both the original and validation cohorts, the classifier was reported to diagnose cytomegalovirus status with high specificity and sensitivity. The cohort was sequenced for TCR beta chains only, and without alpha or paired-chain data the features that could be detected were limited.

Libraries were prepared through the immunoSEQ multiplex PCR assay. The multiplex PCR relied on a mix of 60 forward primers for TCR Vbeta segments and 13 reverse primers for TCR Jbeta segments. Amplification of the CDR3 region of rearranged TCR beta genes was performed with a multiplex PCR assay on genomic DNA. The amplified TCR beta libraries were sequenced on the Illumina HiSeq System as 87-base-pair reads. The study's processing was this. Across the 700 or so repertoires, a later analysis counted approximately 75 million unique TCR beta chains, some 11 million of which were shared by at least two donors. Raw reads were error-corrected and collapsed into unique sequences with a nearest-neighbor algorithm that merged closely related sequences to remove PCR and sequencing errors. To assign V, D and J gene segments, CDR3 sequences were aligned to IMGT reference sequences. Each retained sequence needed at least a six-nucleotide match to both a V gene segment and a J gene segment. Rearrangements were classified as productive when the CDR3 lacked stop codons and remained in frame with V and J, and all other rearrangements were classified as non-productive. Following IMGT convention, CDR3 was defined as the stretch from the second conserved V-encoded cysteine to the conserved J-encoded phenylalanine. The earlier analysis of 500 to 750 of the donors excluded any sequence lacking an unambiguous match to a single V gene segment. In an earlier analysis of almost 600 of the donors, a V segment was called functional when productive rearrangements were above 56.7%, and segregating when the standard deviation between donors exceeded 5%. A statistical classification framework was built for diagnosing cytomegalovirus status from the catalog of TCR beta chain sequences. In a later analysis, V and J genes were assigned by comparing TCR nucleotide sequences against IMGT/GENE-DB human TR gene sequences. Using the TCRdist pipeline, a later analysis assigned CDR3 sequences along with most-parsimonious VDJ recombination scenarios. A later analysis defined each TCR beta chain by its CDR3 amino acid sequence plus V-gene family, and excluded reads lacking a unique V-gene family. A later analysis removed 550 to 650 highly shared, low-generation-probability nucleotide sequences to deal with suspected cross-contamination and a sequencing artifact. For each public chain, a later analysis derived a clonal expansion index from normalized ranks of inferred template counts within each repertoire. In a later analysis, generation probabilities were computed using a VDJ recombination model fitted to out-of-frame rearrangements, and the results were checked against IGoR. In a later analysis, hypergeometric tests were used to score TCR-TCR, TCR-HLA and TCR-CMV co-occurrence, with a repertoire-size bias correction applied to TCR pairs. A later analysis estimated false discovery rates by permuting HLA or CMV assignments 20 times. In a later analysis, co-occurring TCRs were grouped with DBSCAN, and TCRdist sequence similarity was added when clustering was performed within HLA-allele-positive subsets. Co-occurrence clustering excluded repertoires with fewer than 30,000 or more than 120,000 public chains, plus five with anomalous nucleotide sharing. Drawn from immuneACCESS, this table holds only the in-frame rearrangements with V and J called that TCRdb kept. Clones are partly lost; checked studies trace under half to an unresolved V gene and leave the rest unexplained. D and trimming come from the DNA, and the V and J calls and clone size come from that table. Here the sample has about 200,000 clones; approximately 80% occur a single time. 2.9% of the sample is held by the ten biggest clonotypes.

In this chain, TRBV18 is recombined with TRBJ2-6, with an unclear D gene assignment. Sample: PBMCs. This receptor was identified in a woman aged 25 to 45 in good health and CMV-seronegative. Read as DNA, the sequence is TGTGCCAGCTCACCATCTGCAGGCCGAGTTGGTGGGGCCAACGTCCTGACTTTC. Its product reads: CASSPSAGRVGGANVLTF.